This entry lists 22 T cell receptor beta chains sequenced from one sample in a study of blood T cell repertoires in COVID-19. The table came from immunoSEQ multiplex PCR; TCRdb's copy has only in-frame clones and leaves some out. Among about 200,000 clones, 80% to 90% were seen once, and the ten largest hold almost 5%. The specimen sequenced was peripheral blood. The source is a woman aged 80 or over with acute or convalescent COVID-19.

The gene calls are TRBV7-2 and TRBJ2-3, with TRBD1 identical over 7 bases. The CDR3 runs to 15 residues. Germline-derived CDR1 and CDR2 are SGHTA and FQGNSA. Trimming cost V 1 base and J 6 bases; bases outside gene matches: 7. The CDR3 DNA follows: TGTGCCAGCAGCTTAGACAGGGGCCCTAGCGATACGCAGTATTTT. It encodes CASSLDRGPSDTQYF.

About this clone itself: The junction departs from germline at one end; a sequencing error may be responsible. The chain uses TRBV7-7 and TRBJ2-7; D may be TRBD1 (5 bases). Germline CDR1 SSHAT, CDR2 FNYEAQ (reference sequence). The CDR3 is made up of 14 amino acids. The CDR3: CASSLGPGSVEQYF. For the CDR3, the DNA is TGTGCTAGCAGCTTAGGCCCAGGGTCGGTAGAGCAGTACTTC. Full variable domain (rest looked up from reference TRBV7-7 and TRBJ2-7): GAGVSQSPRYKVTKRGQDVTLRCDPISSHATLYWYQQALGQGPEFLTYFNYEAQPDKSGLPSDRFSAERPEGSISTLTIQRTEQRDSAMYRCASSLGPGSVEQYFGPGTRLTVT.

In its sample, this clone was seen a few times. The V gene is TRBV6-5, the J gene TRBJ1-1; 11 bases align to TRBD1. CDR1 and CDR2 (germline): MNHEY, SVGAGI. CDR3 size: 15 residues. V was pared by 2 bases and J by 7 bases, with 6 bases of the junction left unmatched. The CDR3 loop is CASSYGGTGGFEAFF. Here the CDR3 DNA reads TGTGCCAGCAGTTACGGCGGGACAGGGGGATTTGAAGCTTTCTTT.

The genes are TRBV19 and TRBJ1-1; TRBD1 aligns across 7 bases. Germline CDR1 reads LNHDA; CDR2 reads SQIVND (reference sequence). There are 15 residues in the CDR3. Losses at the gene ends were 4 bases for V and 0 bases for J; bases not matched to a gene: 5. CDR3 loop: CASSNYRGVNTEAFF. CDR3 sequence (DNA): TGTGCCAGTAGTAACTACAGGGGTGTGAACACTGAAGCTTTCTTT.

The chain is built from TRBV27 and TRBJ1-3, with D unclear. This CDR3 is built from 14 residues. The germline V gene has CDR1 MNHEY and CDR2 SMNVEV (reference sequence). V was trimmed by 5 bases and J by 2 bases, leaving 10 bases between them. As DNA, the CDR3 is TGTGCCAGCAGTGCTTACGGGGCTGGAAACACCATATATTTT. Amino acids: CASSAYGAGNTIYF.

The rearrangement uses TRBV28 and TRBJ2-3; 8 bases map to TRBD2. This CDR3 spans 16 amino acids. V was clipped by 3 bases and J by 7 bases; unmatched bases: 12. The germline CDR1 and CDR2 sequences are MDHEN and SYDVKM. The CDR3 DNA is TGTGCCAGCAGTTTTGGTCCAGCGGGAGCGGAATATACGCAGTATTTT. Translation gives CASSFGPAGAEYTQYF.

The chain uses TRBV7-6 and TRBJ1-1; 8 positions match TRBD1. Unmatched junction bases numbered 4, after V lost 5 bases and J lost 8 bases. The germline V gene encodes CDR1 SGHVS and CDR2 FNYEAQ. The CDR3 is made up of 12 amino acids. The CDR3 is CASSKWDREAFF. The CDR3 DNA sequence: TGTGCCAGCAGCAAATGGGACAGGGAAGCTTTCTTT.

This chain links TRBV10-3 with TRBJ2-2, with a possible D match to TRBD1 (7 bases). Germline CDR1 and CDR2: ENHRY and SYGVKD. The V end was cut by 5 bases, the J end by 3 bases, with 22 bases between. The CDR3 is 18 amino acids. The CDR3 DNA is TGTGCCATCAGTCGGGGGCCTCCCGGGACAGAATACACCGGGGAGCTGTTTTTT. Translating it yields CAISRGPPGTEYTGELFF.

The chain uses TRBV6-5 and TRBJ1-6, with 9 positions matching TRBD1. The CDR3 covers 14 residues. The germline V gene has CDR1 MNHEY and CDR2 SVGAGI. V shed 5 bases and J 10 bases; nucleotides not matched to a gene: 6. The CDR3 DNA is TGTGCCAGCAGTAAGACAGGGGGAGAGTCACCCCTCCACTTT. Its protein product is CASSKTGGESPLHF.

The gene calls are TRBV18 and TRBJ1-2, with 11 bases that match TRBD1. J was trimmed by 6 bases and V by 3 bases; bases with no gene match: 6. Germline CDR1 KGHSH, CDR2 LQKENI. This CDR3 is 15 amino acids long. In nucleotides, the CDR3 is TGTGCCAGCTCACCTTGGACAGGGGGCATGGATGGCTACACCTTC. Amino acids: CASSPWTGGMDGYTF.

The chain joins TRBV7-2 to TRBJ2-3; perhaps TRBD1 as D (6 bases). Trimming took off 4 bases at V and 2 bases at J, with 13 bases between the two ends. This CDR3 is built from 15 residues. The germline gives CDR1 SGHTA, CDR2 FQGNSA. CDR3 DNA: TGTGCCAGCAGCTATCAGGGGTTCATCACAGATACGCAGTATTTT. The encoded protein is CASSYQGFITDTQYF. Together with reference TRBV7-2 and TRBJ2-3, the CDR3 gives the full variable domain: GAGVSQSPSNKVTEKGKDVELRCDPISGHTALYWYRQSLGQGLEFLIYFQGNSAPDKSGLPSDRFSAERTGGSVSTLTIQRTQQEDSAVYLCASSYQGFITDTQYFGPGTRLTVL.

V gene TRBV5-1 combines with J gene TRBJ1-5; a possible D gene is TRBD1 (5 bases). CDR1 is SGHRS, CDR2 YFSETQ, per germline. The length of the CDR3 is 16 residues. Trimming took off 0 bases at V and 4 bases at J, with 14 bases between the two ends. Here the CDR3 DNA reads TGCGCCAGCAGCTTGGCGATGCCAGGGCGGAATCAGCCCCAGCATTTT. As protein: CASSLAMPGRNQPQHF.

This clone appeared once. The chain couples TRBV14 to TRBJ1-2, with TRBD1 matching over 8 bases. The ends lost 1 base at V and 4 bases at J; junction bases unmatched: 5. Looked up from germline, CDR1 is SGHDN and CDR2 is FVKESK. This CDR3 has 15 amino acids. Here the CDR3 reads CASSQGRTGFYGYTF. The CDR3 DNA follows: TGTGCCAGCAGCCAAGGCCGGACAGGGTTCTATGGCTACACCTTC.

Details on this clone: This sample includes further DNA sequences coding for the same CDR3. The chain employs TRBV2 and TRBJ1-1; D not certain. Germline V gives CDR1 SNHLY, CDR2 FYNNEI. Trimming left V 4 bases short and J 1 base short, with 7 bases between. This CDR3 has 13 amino acids. CDR3 sequence: CASSAEGNTEAFF. The CDR3 coding sequence is TGTGCCAGCAGTGCTGAGGGGAACACTGAAGCTTTCTTT.

J is TRBJ2-7 and V is TRBV4-3; TRBD2 might be the D (6 bases). Germline lookup yields CDR1 LGHNA and CDR2 YSLEER. Trimming removed 3 bases at V and 3 bases at J, with 18 bases between. This CDR3 has 16 amino acids. The CDR3 nucleotides are TGCGCCAGCAGCCAGGAAGCTGATCCGGGGGTCTACGAGCAGTACTTC. Encoded protein: CASSQEADPGVYEQYF.

The CDR3 region is CASSLREYQPQHF. CDR3 nucleotides: TGTGCCAGCAGTTTAAGGGAGTATCAGCCCCAGCATTTT. The V gene is TRBV12-3 or TRBV12-4, the J gene TRBJ1-5, with D unclear. The CDR3 runs 13 residues. V dropped 2 bases and J dropped 5 bases, with 7 bases sitting between them.

The rearrangement joins TRBV5-4 to TRBJ2-5; D is unclear. The V end was cut by 4 bases, the J end by 3 bases, with 13 bases between. This CDR3 contains 14 residues. Germline V gene sequence: CDR1 SGHNT, CDR2 YYREEE (reference sequence). CDR3 coding DNA: TGTGCCAGCAGCCCTCCCGGCACAGAAGAGACCCAGTACTTC. Its protein is CASSPPGTEETQYF.

The gene calls are TRBV7-2 and TRBJ2-1; D is undetermined. The V gene's germline CDR1 is SGHTA and CDR2 FQGNSA. CDR3 size: 12 residues. Trimming cost V 1 base and J 13 bases, with 11 bases left between them. The CDR3 DNA sequence: TGTGCCAGCAGCTTAGAATCTTTAAAACAGTTCTTC. This sequence encodes CASSLESLKQFF. The full variable domain, in which reference TRBV7-2 and TRBJ2-1 provide the parts outside the CDR3, is GAGVSQSPSNKVTEKGKDVELRCDPISGHTALYWYRQSLGQGLEFLIYFQGNSAPDKSGLPSDRFSAERTGGSVSTLTIQRTQQEDSAVYLCASSLESLKQFFGPGTRLTVL.

This sequence joins TRBV5-1 and TRBJ2-7; D remains ambiguous. This CDR3 contains 14 residues. The V and J ends lost 0 bases and 2 bases respectively, with 9 bases between them. Per germline, CDR1 SGHRS and CDR2 YFSETQ. CDR3: CASSLAIGAYEQYF. The CDR3 bases are TGCGCCAGCAGCTTGGCCATCGGAGCCTACGAGCAGTACTTC.

The rearrangement links TRBV7-2 to TRBJ1-2, with D unresolved. Germline V CDR1 and CDR2: SGHTA, FQGNSA. Trimming removed 0 bases from V and 8 bases from J, with 10 bases in between. CDR3 length: 13 amino acids. CDR3 DNA sequence: TGTGCCAGCAGCTTAGCGAGGGTGGACGGCTACACCTTC. Its translation is CASSLARVDGYTF.

The chain joins TRBV18 to TRBJ2-7; 13 positions agree with TRBD2. This CDR3 is built from 16 residues. The V gene end was trimmed by 5 bases and the J gene end by 6 bases; junction bases not matched to a gene: 10. CDR1 KGHSH and CDR2 LQKENI come from the germline V gene. CDR3 sequence (DNA): TGTGCCAGCTCAATAACTGGGACTAGCGGGACGGCCGAGCAGTACTTC. Encoded protein: CASSITGTSGTAEQYF.

The chain combines TRBV13 with TRBJ2-3, with 11 bases matching TRBD2. The CDR3 extends over 16 amino acids. CDR1 PRHDT and CDR2 FYEKMQ come from the germline V gene (reference sequence). The ends lost 5 bases at V and 1 base at J; junction bases unmatched: 5. The CDR3 DNA is TGTGCCAGCAGCCGCCCGGGACTAGCGGGCACAGATACGCAGTATTTT. This encodes CASSRPGLAGTDTQYF. Looking up the rest from reference TRBV13 and TRBJ2-3 gives the full variable domain: AAGVIQSPRHLIKEKRETATLKCYPIPRHDTVYWYQQGPGQDPQFLISFYEKMQSDKGSIPDRFSAQQFSDYHSELNMSSLELGDSALYFCASSRPGLAGTDTQYFGPGTRLTVL.